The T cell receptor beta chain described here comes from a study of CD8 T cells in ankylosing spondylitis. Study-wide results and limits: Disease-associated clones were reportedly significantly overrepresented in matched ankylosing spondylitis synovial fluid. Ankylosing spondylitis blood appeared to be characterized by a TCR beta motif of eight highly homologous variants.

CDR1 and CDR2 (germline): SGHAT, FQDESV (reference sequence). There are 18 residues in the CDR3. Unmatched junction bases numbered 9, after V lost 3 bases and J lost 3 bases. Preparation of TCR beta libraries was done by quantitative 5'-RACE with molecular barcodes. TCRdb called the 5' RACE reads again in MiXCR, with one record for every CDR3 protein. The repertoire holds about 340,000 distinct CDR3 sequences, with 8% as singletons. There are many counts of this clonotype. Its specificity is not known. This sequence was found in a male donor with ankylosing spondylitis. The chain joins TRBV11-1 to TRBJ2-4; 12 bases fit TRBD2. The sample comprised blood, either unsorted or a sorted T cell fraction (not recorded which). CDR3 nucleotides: TGTGCCAGCAGCTTGACTAGCGGGAGAGGTTCTGGCAAAAACATTCAGTACTTC. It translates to CASSLTSGRGSGKNIQYF.